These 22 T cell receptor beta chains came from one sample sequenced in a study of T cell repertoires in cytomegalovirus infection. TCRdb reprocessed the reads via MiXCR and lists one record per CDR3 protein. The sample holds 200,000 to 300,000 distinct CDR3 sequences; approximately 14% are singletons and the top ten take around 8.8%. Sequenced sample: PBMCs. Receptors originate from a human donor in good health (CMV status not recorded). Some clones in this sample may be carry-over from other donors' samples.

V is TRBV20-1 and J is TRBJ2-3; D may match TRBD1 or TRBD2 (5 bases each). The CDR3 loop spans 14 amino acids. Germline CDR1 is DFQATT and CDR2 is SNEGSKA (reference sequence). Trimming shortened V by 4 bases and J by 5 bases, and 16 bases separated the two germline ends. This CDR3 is CSANGAGRIDTQYF. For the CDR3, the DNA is TGCAGTGCTAACGGGGCCGGGCGTATAGATACGCAGTATTTT.

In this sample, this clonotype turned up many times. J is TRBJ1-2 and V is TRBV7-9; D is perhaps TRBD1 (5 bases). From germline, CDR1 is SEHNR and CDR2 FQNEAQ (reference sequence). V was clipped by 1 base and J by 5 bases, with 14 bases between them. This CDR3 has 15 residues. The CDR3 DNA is TGTGCCAGCAGCTTAGGAGTTTCAGGGCAGTATGGCTACACCTTC. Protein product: CASSLGVSGQYGYTF.

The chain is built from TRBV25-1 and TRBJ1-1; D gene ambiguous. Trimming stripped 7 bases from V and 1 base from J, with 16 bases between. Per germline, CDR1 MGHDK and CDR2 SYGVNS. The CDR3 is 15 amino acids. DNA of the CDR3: TGTGCCAGCATTCCTGTCGGGTCCGCGAACACTGAAGCTTTCTTT. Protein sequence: CASIPVGSANTEAFF. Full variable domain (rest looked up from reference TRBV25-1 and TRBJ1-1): EADIYQTPRYLVIGTGKKITLECSQTMGHDKMYWYQQDPGMELHLIHYSYGVNSTEKGDLSSESTVSRIRTEHFPLTLESARPSHTSQYLCASIPVGSANTEAFFGQGTRLTVV.

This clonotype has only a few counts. The DNA for the CDR3 is TGTGCCAGCAGCAGCCTTATCTGGGGCAATGAGCAGTTCTTC. It codes for CASSSLIWGNEQFF. The J gene is TRBJ2-1, the V gene TRBV7-9; no clear D gene. Per the germline V gene, CDR1 is SEHNR and CDR2 is FQNEAQ (reference sequence). The CDR3 is 14 residues long. Trimming took 5 bases from V and 6 from J, leaving 14 bases between them. The full variable domain, with the rest looked up from reference TRBV7-9 and TRBJ2-1, is DTGVSQNPRHKITKRGQNVTFRCDPISEHNRLYWYRQTLGQGPEFLTYFQNEAQLEKSRLLSDRFSAERPKGSFSTLEIQRTEQGDSAMYLCASSSLIWGNEQFFGPGTRLTVL.

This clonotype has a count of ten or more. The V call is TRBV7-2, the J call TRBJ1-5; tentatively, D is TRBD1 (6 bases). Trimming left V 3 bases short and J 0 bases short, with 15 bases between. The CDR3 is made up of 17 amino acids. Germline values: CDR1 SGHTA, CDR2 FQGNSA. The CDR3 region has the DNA TGTGCCAGCAGCTTGCGGGGGGCCGTGGGTAGCAATCAGCCCCAGCATTTT. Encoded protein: CASSLRGAVGSNQPQHF.

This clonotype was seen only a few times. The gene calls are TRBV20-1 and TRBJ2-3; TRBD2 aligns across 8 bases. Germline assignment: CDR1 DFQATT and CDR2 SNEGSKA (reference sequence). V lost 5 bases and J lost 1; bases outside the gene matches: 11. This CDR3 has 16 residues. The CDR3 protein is CSAHSRPGLGTDTQYF. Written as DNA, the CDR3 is TGCAGTGCTCATTCGAGACCGGGACTAGGCACAGATACGCAGTATTTT.

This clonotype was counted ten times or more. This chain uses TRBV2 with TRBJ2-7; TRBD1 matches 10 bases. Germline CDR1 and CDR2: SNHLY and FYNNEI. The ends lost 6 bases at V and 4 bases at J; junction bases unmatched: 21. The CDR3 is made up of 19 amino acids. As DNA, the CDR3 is TGTGCCAGCAGACACTTCGGTTCCGGGACAGGGGTTTTCGGGTACGAGCAGTACTTC. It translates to CASRHFGSGTGVFGYEQYF.

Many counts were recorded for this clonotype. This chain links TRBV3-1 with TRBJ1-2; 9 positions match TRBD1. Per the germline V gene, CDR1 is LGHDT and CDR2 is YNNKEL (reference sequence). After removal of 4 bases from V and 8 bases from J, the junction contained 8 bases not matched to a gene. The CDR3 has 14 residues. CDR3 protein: CASSPWTGVDGYTF. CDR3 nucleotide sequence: TGTGCCAGCAGCCCGTGGACAGGGGTTGACGGCTACACCTTC.

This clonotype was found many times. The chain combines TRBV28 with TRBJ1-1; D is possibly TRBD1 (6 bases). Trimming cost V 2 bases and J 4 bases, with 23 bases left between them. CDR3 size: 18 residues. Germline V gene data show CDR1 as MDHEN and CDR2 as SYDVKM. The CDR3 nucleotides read TGTGCCAGCAGTTTACCCCAGACTTATAACAGGGAGGGCACTGAAGCTTTCTTT. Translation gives CASSLPQTYNREGTEAFF.

DNA of the CDR3: TGTGCCAGCAGTGGCGACGGTCTCGGGGAGCTGTTTTTT. The encoded protein is CASSGDGLGELFF. V usage is TRBV6-1 and J usage is TRBJ2-2; D gene unclear. V lost 4 bases and J lost 7, with 10 bases in between. Germline V CDR1 and CDR2: MNHNS, SASEGT. This CDR3 is built from 13 residues.

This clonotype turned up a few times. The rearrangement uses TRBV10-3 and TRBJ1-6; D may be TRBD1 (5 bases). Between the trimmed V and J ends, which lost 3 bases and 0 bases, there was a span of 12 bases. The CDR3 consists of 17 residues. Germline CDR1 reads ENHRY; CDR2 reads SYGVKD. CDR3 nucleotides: TGTGCCATCAGTGATACGGGGACCCACTCCTATAATTCACCCCTCCACTTT. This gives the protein CAISDTGTHSYNSPLHF.

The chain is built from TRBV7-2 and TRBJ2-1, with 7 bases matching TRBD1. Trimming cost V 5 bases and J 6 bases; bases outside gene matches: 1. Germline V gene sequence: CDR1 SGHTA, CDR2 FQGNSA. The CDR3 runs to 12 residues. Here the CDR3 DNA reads TGTGCCAGCAGCCGACAGGGCAATGAGCAGTTCTTC. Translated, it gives CASSRQGNEQFF.

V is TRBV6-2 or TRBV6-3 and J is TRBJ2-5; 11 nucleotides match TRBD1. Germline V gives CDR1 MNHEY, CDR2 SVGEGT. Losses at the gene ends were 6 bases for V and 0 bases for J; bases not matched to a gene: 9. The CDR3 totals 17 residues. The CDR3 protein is CASRDGQGAPDQETQYF. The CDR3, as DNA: TGTGCCAGCAGGGACGGACAGGGGGCGCCGGACCAAGAGACCCAGTACTTC.

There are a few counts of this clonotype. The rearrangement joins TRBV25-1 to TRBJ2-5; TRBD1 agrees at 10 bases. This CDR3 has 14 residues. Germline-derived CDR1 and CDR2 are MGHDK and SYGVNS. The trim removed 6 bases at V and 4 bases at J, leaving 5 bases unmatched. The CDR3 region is CASRGQGVRETQYF. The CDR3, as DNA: TGTGCCAGCAGAGGACAGGGGGTGAGAGAGACCCAGTACTTC.

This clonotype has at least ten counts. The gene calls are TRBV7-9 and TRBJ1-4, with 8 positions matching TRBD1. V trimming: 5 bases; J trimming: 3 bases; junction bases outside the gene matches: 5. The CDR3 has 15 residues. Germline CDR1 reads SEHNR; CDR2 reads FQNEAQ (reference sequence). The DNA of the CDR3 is TGTGCCAGCAGCCCGGGACAGGCGCCTAATGAAAAACTGTTTTTT. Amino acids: CASSPGQAPNEKLFF.

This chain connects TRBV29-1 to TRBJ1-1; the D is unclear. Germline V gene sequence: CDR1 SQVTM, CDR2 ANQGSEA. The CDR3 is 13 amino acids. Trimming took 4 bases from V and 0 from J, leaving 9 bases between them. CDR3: CSVVRSLNTEAFF. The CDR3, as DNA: TGCAGCGTTGTGCGAAGCTTGAACACTGAAGCTTTCTTT.

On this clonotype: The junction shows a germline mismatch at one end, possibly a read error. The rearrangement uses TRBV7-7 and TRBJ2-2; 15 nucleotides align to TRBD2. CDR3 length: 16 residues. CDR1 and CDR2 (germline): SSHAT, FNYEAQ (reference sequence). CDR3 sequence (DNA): TGTGCTAGCAGCTGGACTAGCGGGAGGGGCACCGGGGAGCTGTTTTTT. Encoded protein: CASSWTSGRGTGELFF.

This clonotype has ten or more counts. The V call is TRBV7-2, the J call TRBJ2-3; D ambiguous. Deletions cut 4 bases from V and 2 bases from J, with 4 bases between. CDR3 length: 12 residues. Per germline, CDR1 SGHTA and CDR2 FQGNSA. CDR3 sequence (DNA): TGTGCCAGCAGCTCCCTCACAGATACGCAGTATTTT. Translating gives CASSSLTDTQYF.

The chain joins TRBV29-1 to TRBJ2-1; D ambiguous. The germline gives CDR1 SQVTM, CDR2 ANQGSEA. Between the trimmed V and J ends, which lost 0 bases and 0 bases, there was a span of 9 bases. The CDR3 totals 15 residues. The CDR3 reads CSVEDRGSSYNEQFF. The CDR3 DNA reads TGCAGCGTTGAAGATCGAGGATCCTCCTACAATGAGCAGTTCTTC.

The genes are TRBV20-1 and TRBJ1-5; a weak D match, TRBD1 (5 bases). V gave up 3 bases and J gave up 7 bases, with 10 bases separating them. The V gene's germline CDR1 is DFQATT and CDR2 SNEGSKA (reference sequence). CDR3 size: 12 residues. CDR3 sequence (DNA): TGCAGTGCTAGGAGGGGTGACCAGCCCCAGCATTTT. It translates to CSARRGDQPQHF.

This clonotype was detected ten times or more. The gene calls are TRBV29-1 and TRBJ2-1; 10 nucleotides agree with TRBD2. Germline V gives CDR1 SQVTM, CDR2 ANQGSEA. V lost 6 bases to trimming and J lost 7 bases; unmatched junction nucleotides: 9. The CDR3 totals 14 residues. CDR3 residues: CSVWTSGFGNEQFF. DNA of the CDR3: TGCAGCGTGTGGACTAGCGGCTTTGGGAATGAGCAGTTCTTC.

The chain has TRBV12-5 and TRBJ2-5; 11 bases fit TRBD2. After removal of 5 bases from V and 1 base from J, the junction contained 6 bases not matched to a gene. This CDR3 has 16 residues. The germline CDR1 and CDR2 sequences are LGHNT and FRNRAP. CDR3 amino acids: CASGDGLAGLQETQYF. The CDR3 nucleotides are TGTGCTAGTGGTGACGGACTAGCGGGTCTCCAAGAGACCCAGTACTTC.